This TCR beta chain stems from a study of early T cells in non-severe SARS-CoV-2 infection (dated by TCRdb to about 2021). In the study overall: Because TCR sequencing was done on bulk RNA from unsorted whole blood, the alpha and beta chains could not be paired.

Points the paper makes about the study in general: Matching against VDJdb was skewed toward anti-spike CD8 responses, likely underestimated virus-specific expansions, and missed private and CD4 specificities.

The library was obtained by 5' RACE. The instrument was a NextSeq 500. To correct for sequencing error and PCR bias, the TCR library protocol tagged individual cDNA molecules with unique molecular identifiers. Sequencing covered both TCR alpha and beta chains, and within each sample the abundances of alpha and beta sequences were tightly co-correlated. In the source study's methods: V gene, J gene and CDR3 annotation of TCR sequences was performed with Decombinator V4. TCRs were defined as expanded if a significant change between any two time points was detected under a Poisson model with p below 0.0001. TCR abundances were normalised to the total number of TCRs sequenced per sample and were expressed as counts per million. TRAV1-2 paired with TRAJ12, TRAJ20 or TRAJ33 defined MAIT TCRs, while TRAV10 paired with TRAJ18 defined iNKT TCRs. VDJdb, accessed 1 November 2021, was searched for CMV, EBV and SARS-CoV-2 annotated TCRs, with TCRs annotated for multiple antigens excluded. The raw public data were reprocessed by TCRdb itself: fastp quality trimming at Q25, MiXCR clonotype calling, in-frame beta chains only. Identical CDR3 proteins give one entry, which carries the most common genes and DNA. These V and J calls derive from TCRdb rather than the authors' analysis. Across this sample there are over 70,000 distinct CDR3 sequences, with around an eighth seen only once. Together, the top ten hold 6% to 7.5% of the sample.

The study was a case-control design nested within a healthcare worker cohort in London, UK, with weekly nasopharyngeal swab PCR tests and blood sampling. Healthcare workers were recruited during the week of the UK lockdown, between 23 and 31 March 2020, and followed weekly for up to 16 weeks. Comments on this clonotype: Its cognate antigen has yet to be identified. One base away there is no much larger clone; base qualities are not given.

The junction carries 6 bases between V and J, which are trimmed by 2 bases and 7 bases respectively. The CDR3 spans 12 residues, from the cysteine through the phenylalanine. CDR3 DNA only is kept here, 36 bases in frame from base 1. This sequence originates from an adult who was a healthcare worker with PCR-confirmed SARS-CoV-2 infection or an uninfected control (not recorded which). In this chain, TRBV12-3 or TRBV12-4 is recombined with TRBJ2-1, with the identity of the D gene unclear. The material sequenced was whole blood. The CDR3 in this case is CASSLWGNEQFF. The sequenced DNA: TGTGCCAGCAGTTTATGGGGAAATGAGCAGTTCTTC.